This TCR beta chain emerged from a study of vaccination effects on CD4 cells after COVID-19. Overall study findings and caveats: Whether induced by infection or by vaccine, clones showed marked clonal contraction late after vaccination.

This clone has more than one count but fewer than ten. Its antigen is as yet unknown. Before sequencing, viral peptide pools were used by the ViraFEST assay to expand antigen-specific CD4+ T cells. Culture lasted 10 days before CD4+ T cell isolation. Their SARS-CoV-2 infection, verified by PCR, occurred between March and December 2020. Researchers assigned an HIV-1 Nef peptide pool to the negative control culture. In germline, CDR1 is SEHNR, CDR2 FQNEAQ (reference sequence). The germline V and J ends were trimmed by 2 bases and 4 bases, with 11 bases remaining between them. The CDR3 runs 15 residues. Clones were read by immunoSEQ multiplex PCR, and TCRdb kept only the in-frame ones, dropping some. The sample lists 45,000 to 70,000 clones; around three quarters were seen once.

The clonotype was recovered from a human donor who had a prior SARS-CoV-2 infection. V is TRBV7-9 and J is TRBJ2-2, with TRBD2 as a possible D gene (6 bases). Sequencing used CD4+ T cells from PBMCs cultured with HIV peptides, obtained before COVID-19 vaccination. Subset indicated: HIV-1 Nef peptide pool negative control/reference culture. In DNA form, the CDR3 reads TGTGCCAGCAGCTTACCGGGACTGAGCACCGGGGAGCTGTTTTTT. Translated, it gives CASSLPGLSTGELFF.